This TCR beta chain was documented in a study of cytomegalovirus exposure and HLA in healthy donors. It was with 60 Vbeta and 13 Jbeta primers that the PCR ran. Sequencing used immunoSEQ multiplex PCR; TCRdb keeps in-frame clones, though not all of them. The profile shows roughly 100,000 clones, around 82% of them singletons. Findings and caveats of the study: More clonal expansion characterized HLA-associated TCR beta chains than equally common others in a later analysis. TCR beta chain V- and J-gene trimming was linked, in a later analysis, to a missense variant in DCLRE1C.

The germline V and J ends were trimmed by 1 base and 3 bases, with 21 bases remaining between them. Germline CDR1 and CDR2: MRHNA and SNTAGT. CDR3 length equals 18 residues. Comment on this clone: Its target is unknown.

The chain joins TRBV6-4 to TRBJ1-1; D perhaps matches TRBD1 (5 bases). This clonotype originated in a woman in her thirties or forties in good health and CMV-seronegative. The sample consisted of PBMCs. The CDR3 DNA sequence: TGTGCCAGCAGTGACTTTTGGGGTTTTAAGGGGTTGGACACTGAAGCTTTCTTT. It is translated as CASSDFWGFKGLDTEAFF.